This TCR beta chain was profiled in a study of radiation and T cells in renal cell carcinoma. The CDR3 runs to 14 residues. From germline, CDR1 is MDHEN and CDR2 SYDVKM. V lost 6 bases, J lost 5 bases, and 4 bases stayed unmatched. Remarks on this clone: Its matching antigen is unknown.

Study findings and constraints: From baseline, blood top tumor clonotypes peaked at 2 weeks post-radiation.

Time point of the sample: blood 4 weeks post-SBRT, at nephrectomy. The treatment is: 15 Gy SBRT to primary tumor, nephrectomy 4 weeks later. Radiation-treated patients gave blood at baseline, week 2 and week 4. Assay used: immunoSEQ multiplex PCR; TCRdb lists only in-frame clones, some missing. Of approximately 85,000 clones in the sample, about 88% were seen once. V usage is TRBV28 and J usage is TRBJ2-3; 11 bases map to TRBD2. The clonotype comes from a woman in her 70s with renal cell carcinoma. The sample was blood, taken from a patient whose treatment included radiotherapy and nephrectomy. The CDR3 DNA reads TGTGCCAGCAGCCAACTAGCGGGGGTAGATACGCAGTATTTT. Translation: CASSQLAGVDTQYF.